This T cell receptor beta chain was obtained from a study of shared clonotypes between healthy human individuals. With 1 base removed from V and 2 bases from J, the gap between germline ends came to 6 bases. Per germline, CDR1 GTSNPN and CDR2 SVGIG (reference sequence). The CDR3 consists of 12 residues. Running of the assay took place at deep level. Clones were sequenced by immunoSEQ multiplex PCR, and TCRdb holds only the in-frame ones, with some missing. The data contain 2 million or so clones, roughly 94% of them singletons. V usage is TRBV30 and J usage is TRBJ2-7; D remains unclear. The clonotype was recovered from a man in his late teens or twenties in good health. The sequenced sample consisted of naive CD4+ T cells sorted from blood. Specified subset: CD45RA+ positively selected. CDR3 DNA sequence: TGTGCCTGGAGTGGCATCACCTACGAGCAGTACTTC. Protein sequence: CAWSGITYEQYF.